A single T cell receptor (beta chain) is shown here with its context. Antigen: not known. Measured with immunoSEQ multiplex PCR; TCRdb has only the in-frame clones, and not every one. The top ten hold more than 20% of the sample, which has about 25,000 clones, 90% to 95% seen once. This sample is part of a study of chemoradiotherapy in HPV16-positive cancers. Whole-study results and caveats: Candidate HPV-specific clones and E7-related TCR motifs grew in tumor during treatment.

Germline V gene data show CDR1 as SGHTA and CDR2 as FQGNSA. The CDR3 is made up of 13 amino acids. The germline V and J ends were trimmed by 5 bases and 4 bases, with 9 bases remaining between them. The chain links TRBV7-2 to TRBJ1-5; no reliable D call. Here the sequenced sample was blood, taken from a patient who underwent chemoradiotherapy. This TCR derives from a human donor with HPV-associated anogenital cancer. CDR3 sequence reads: CASSPEANQPQHF. DNA for the CDR3: TGTGCCAGCAGCCCCGAGGCTAATCAGCCCCAGCATTTT.